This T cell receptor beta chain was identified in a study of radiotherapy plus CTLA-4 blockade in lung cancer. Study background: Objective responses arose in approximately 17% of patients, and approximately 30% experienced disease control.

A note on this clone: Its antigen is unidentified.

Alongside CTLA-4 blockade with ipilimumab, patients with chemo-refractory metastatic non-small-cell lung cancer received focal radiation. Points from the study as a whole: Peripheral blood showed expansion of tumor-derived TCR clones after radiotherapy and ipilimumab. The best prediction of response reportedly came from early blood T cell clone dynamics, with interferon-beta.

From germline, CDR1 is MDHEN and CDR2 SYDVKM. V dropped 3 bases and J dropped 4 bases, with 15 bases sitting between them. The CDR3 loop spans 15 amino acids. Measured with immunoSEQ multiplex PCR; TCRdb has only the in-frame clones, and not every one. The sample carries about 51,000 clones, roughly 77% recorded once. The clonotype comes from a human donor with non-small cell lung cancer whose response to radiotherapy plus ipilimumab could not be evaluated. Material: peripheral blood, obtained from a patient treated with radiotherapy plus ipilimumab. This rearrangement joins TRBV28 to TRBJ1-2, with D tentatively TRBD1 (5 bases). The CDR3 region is CASSLPDSFPYGYTF. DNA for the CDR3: TGTGCCAGCAGTTTGCCCGACAGTTTCCCCTATGGCTACACCTTC.